This T cell receptor (beta chain) is drawn from a study of technical replicates of blood from a handful of donors. Trimming at V came to 9 bases and at J to 8 bases, leaving 10 bases not matched to a gene. Germline V lookup: CDR1 MNHEY, CDR2 SMNVEV (reference sequence). CDR3 length: 13 residues. Sequencing was performed with immunoSEQ multiplex PCR; in TCRdb, only in-frame clones are kept and a portion is missing. The top ten hold approximately 0.25% of the sample, which has over 60,000 clones, 93% seen once. The J gene is TRBJ2-1, the V gene TRBV27; 7 positions match TRBD2. This clonotype originated in a human donor in good health. The sample taken for sequencing was T cells isolated from PBMCs. For the CDR3, the DNA is TGTGCCAGTAGACAAGCGGGATCCGATGAGCAGTTCTTC. Amino acids: CASRQAGSDEQFF.